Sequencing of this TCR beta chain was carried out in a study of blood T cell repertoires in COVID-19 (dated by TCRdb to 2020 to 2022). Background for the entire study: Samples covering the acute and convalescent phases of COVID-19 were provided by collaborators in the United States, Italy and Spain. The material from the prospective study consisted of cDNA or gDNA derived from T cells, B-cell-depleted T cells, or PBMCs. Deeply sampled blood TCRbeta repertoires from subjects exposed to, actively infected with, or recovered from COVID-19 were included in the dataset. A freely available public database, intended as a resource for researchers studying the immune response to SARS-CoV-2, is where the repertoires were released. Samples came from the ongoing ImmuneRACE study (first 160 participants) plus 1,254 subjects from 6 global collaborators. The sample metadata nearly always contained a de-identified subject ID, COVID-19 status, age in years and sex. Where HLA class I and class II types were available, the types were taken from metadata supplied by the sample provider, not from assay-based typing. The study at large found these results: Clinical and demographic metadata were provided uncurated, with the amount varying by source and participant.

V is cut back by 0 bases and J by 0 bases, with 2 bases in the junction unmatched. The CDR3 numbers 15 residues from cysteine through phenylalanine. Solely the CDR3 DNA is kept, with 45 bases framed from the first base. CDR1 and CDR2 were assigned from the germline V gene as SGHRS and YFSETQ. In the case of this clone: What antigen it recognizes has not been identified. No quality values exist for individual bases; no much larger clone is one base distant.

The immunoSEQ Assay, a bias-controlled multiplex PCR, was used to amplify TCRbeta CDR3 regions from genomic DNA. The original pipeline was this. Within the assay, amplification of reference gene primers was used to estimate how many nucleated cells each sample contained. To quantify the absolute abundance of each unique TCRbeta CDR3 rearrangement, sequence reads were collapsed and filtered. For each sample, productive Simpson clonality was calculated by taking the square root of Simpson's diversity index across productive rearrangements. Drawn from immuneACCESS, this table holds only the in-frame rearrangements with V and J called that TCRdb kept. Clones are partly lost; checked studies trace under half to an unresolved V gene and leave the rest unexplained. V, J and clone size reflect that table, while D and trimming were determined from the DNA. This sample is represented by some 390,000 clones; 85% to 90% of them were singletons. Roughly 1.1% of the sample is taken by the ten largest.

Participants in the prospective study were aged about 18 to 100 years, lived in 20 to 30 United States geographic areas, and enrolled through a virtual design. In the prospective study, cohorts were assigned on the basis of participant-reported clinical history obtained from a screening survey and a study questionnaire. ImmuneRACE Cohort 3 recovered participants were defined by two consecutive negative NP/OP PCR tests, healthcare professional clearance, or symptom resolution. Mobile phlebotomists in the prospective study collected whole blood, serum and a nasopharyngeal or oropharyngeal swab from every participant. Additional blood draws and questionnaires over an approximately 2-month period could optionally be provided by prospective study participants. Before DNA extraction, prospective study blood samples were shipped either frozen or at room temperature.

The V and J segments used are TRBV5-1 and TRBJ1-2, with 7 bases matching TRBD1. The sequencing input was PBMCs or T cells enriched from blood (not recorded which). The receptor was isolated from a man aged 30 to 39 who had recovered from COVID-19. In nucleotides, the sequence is TGCGCCAGCAGCTTGGGGACAGGATCTAACTATGGCTACACCTTC. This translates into CASSLGTGSNYGYTF.